These 10 T cell receptor beta chains originate from one sample sequenced in a study of CD8+ T cells in alopecia areata. The treatment was: oral pan-JAK inhibitor, 5-10 mg twice daily. Following RNA extraction, reverse transcription yielded cDNA that acted as the sequencing template. Data came from immunoSEQ multiplex PCR; TCRdb stores just in-frame clones and leaves some out. The data hold some 120,000 clones, with about 60% observed a single time. The starting material was CD8+ T cells sorted from blood, obtained at week 24, from a patient treated with tofacitinib. The receptors come from a human donor with alopecia areata.

The chain combines TRBV29-1 with TRBJ2-7; 8 bases match TRBD1. Trimming at V came to 4 bases and at J to 5 bases, leaving 7 bases not matched to a gene. Germline V CDR1 and CDR2: SQVTM, ANQGSEA. The CDR3 is made up of 13 amino acids. The DNA for the CDR3 is TGCAGCGTTGCGGTACAGGGGGTCGACGAGCAGTACTTC. It specifies CSVAVQGVDEQYF.

The CDR3 sequence: CASSPTRQGGTEAFF. In nucleotides, the CDR3 is TGTGCCAGCAGCCCAACTCGACAGGGGGGGACTGAAGCTTTCTTT. The V gene is TRBV5-6, the J gene TRBJ1-1; 9 nucleotides align to TRBD1. The ends lost 4 bases at V and 5 bases at J; junction bases unmatched: 9. The CDR3 runs to 15 residues. The germline CDR1 and CDR2 sequences are SGHDT and YYEEEE.

The J gene is TRBJ2-6, the V gene TRBV15, with 7 bases matching TRBD2. Germline-derived CDR1 and CDR2 are LNHNV and YYDKDF (reference sequence). V lost 0 bases and J lost 2; bases outside the gene matches: 1. This CDR3 has 16 amino acids. The chain's CDR3 is CATSREGGAGANVLTF. CDR3 sequence (DNA): TGTGCCACCAGCAGAGAGGGAGGGGCTGGGGCCAACGTCCTGACTTTC. The variable domain in full, completed from reference TRBV15 and TRBJ2-6, reads DAMVIQNPRYQVTQFGKPVTLSCSQTLNHNVMYWYQQKSSQAPKLLFHYYDKDFNNEADTPDNFQSRRPNTSFCFLDIRSPGLGDTAMYLCATSREGGAGANVLTFGAGSRLTVL.

The rearrangement joins TRBV30 to TRBJ1-2; D may be TRBD1 (5 bases). Germline V gene sequence: CDR1 GTSNPN, CDR2 SVGIG (reference sequence). The V and J ends lost 5 bases and 4 bases respectively, with 14 bases between them. The CDR3 runs 13 residues. The chain's CDR3 is CAWGGAGIYGYTF. The CDR3, as DNA: TGTGCCTGGGGAGGGGCAGGGATCTATGGCTACACCTTC.

This clone was picked up a small number of times. CDR3 in DNA: TGCGCCAGCAGCCAAGTTTGGGCCAGGGCAAGAGAGACCCAGTACTTC. Translating it yields CASSQVWARARETQYF. V gene TRBV4-3 combines with J gene TRBJ2-5, with a weak D call TRBD1 (5 bases). V was clipped by 1 base and J by 4 bases, with 16 bases between them. The CDR3 covers 16 residues. Germline V gives CDR1 LGHNA, CDR2 YSLEER.

This clone appeared a single time. This chain connects TRBV11-2 to TRBJ1-4; D unclear. V gave up 1 base and J gave up 8 bases, with 8 bases separating them. Per germline, CDR1 SGHAT and CDR2 FQNNGV. This CDR3 is built from 13 residues. Here the CDR3 DNA reads TGTGCCAGCAGCTTAGTGGCGCAGGAAAAACTGTTTTTT. This gives the protein CASSLVAQEKLFF.

V gene TRBV11-2 combines with J gene TRBJ2-7; maybe TRBD2 (6 bases). The CDR3 totals 16 residues. Trimming removed 1 base from V and 4 bases from J, with 17 bases in between. Germline CDR1 and CDR2: SGHAT and FQNNGV. The DNA of the CDR3 is TGTGCCAGCAGCTTAGGTAGAGGGCAAAGCGGGTACGAGCAGTACTTC. As protein: CASSLGRGQSGYEQYF.

This clone came up once. The DNA of the CDR3 is TGTGCCAGCAGTTTCAGTGGTGGCAATCAGCCCCAGCATTTT. Protein: CASSFSGGNQPQHF. The rearrangement links TRBV27 to TRBJ1-5; unclear D gene. The V gene lost 3 bases and the J gene lost 2 bases, with 8 bases spanning the gap. Germline V gene lookup returns CDR1 MNHEY and CDR2 SMNVEV (reference sequence). The CDR3 loop spans 14 amino acids.

The rearrangement joins TRBV4-3 to TRBJ2-1; D not certain. CDR1 is LGHNA and CDR2 is YSLEER in the germline V gene. This CDR3 comprises 12 residues. V gave up 5 bases and J gave up 7 bases, with 9 bases separating them. CDR3: CASSGPKNEQFF. The DNA of the CDR3 is TGCGCCAGCAGCGGGCCCAAAAATGAGCAGTTCTTC.

The chain carries TRBV6-6 and TRBJ2-5; 7 bases are shared with TRBD1. Germline CDR1 and CDR2: MNHNY and SVGAGI (reference sequence). This CDR3 is 14 amino acids long. Losses at the gene ends were 7 bases for V and 4 bases for J; bases not matched to a gene: 9. The CDR3 protein is CASTEEGAGETQYF. As DNA, the CDR3 is TGTGCCAGCACCGAAGAGGGGGCGGGAGAGACCCAGTACTTC.